The 30 T cell receptor beta chains given below trace back to one sample, sequenced in a study of blood T cell repertoires in COVID-19. Sequencing used immunoSEQ multiplex PCR; TCRdb keeps in-frame clones, though not all of them. The sample carries a few hundred thousand clones, around 89% recorded once. Sequences were obtained from peripheral blood. Receptors originate from a woman aged 45-65 years with COVID-19, enrolled during active disease.

The chain employs TRBV10-3 and TRBJ1-1; 8 bases are shared with TRBD1. The germline V gene encodes CDR1 ENHRY and CDR2 SYGVKD. This CDR3 region has 14 residues. V dropped 6 bases and J dropped 1; count of bases not matched to a gene: 4. The CDR3 DNA is TGTGCCATCAGACCGGACAGGGAGAACACTGAAGCTTTCTTT. Translation: CAIRPDRENTEAFF.

The chain recombines TRBV19 with TRBJ2-1; TRBD1 agrees at 9 bases. The ends lost 5 bases at V and 2 bases at J; junction bases unmatched: 7. The V gene's germline CDR1 is LNHDA and CDR2 SQIVND (reference sequence). The CDR3 is 16 residues long. The CDR3 sequence is CASSANRGLTYNEQFF. In DNA form, the CDR3 reads TGTGCCAGTAGTGCGAACAGGGGGCTCACCTACAATGAGCAGTTCTTC.

The chain recombines TRBV5-1 with TRBJ2-7; a possible D gene is TRBD2 (5 bases). Germline values: CDR1 SGHRS, CDR2 YFSETQ. The ends were cut back, 6 bases at V and 2 bases at J, with 15 bases in the middle. The CDR3 runs to 14 residues. The CDR3 DNA reads as TGCGCCAGCACTTTCGACCCGGGGACCTACGAGCAGTACTTC. Translating it yields CASTFDPGTYEQYF.

V gene TRBV7-2 combines with J gene TRBJ2-5; 9 nucleotides line up with TRBD2. Germline V CDR1 and CDR2: SGHTA, FQGNSA. This CDR3 contains 17 residues. With 4 bases clipped from V and 2 bases from J, the junction kept 11 bases outside the gene matches. The CDR3 DNA sequence: TGTGCCAGCAGCTCGGGAACCCTAGCGGGGATGCAAGAGACCCAGTACTTC. Its protein is CASSSGTLAGMQETQYF.

This rearrangement joins TRBV2 to TRBJ1-2; D ambiguous. Germline-derived CDR1 and CDR2 are SNHLY and FYNNEI. The CDR3 has 13 amino acids. V lost 3 bases and J 2 bases, leaving 7 bases between the germline ends. CDR3 loop: CASSEYRNYGYTF. CDR3 DNA sequence: TGTGCCAGCAGTGAGTACAGAAACTATGGCTACACCTTC.

The V gene is TRBV30, the J gene TRBJ2-5, with TRBD2 matching 7 bases. With 5 bases clipped from V and 5 bases from J, the junction kept 11 bases outside the gene matches. The CDR3 runs 14 residues. CDR1 and CDR2 (germline): GTSNPN, SVGIG (reference sequence). The CDR3 spells CAWCGLVHMETQYF. CDR3 DNA sequence: TGTGCCTGGTGTGGACTAGTCCATATGGAGACCCAGTACTTC.

The chain employs TRBV27 and TRBJ2-2; D uncertain. Germline V CDR1 and CDR2: MNHEY, SMNVEV (reference sequence). V was shortened by 0 bases and J by 5 bases, with 4 bases between the two germline ends. The CDR3 consists of 13 residues. The chain's CDR3 is CASSLSHTGELFF. The CDR3 DNA reads as TGTGCCAGCAGTTTATCCCATACCGGGGAGCTGTTTTTT.

The rearrangement joins TRBV7-3 to TRBJ2-7, with D possibly matching TRBD1 (6 bases). The CDR3 is 14 amino acids. CDR1 and CDR2 from the germline V gene are SGHTA and FQGTGA. The V end was cut by 6 bases, the J end by 2 bases, with 14 bases between. CDR3 protein: CASRDLGGPYEQYF. DNA of the CDR3: TGTGCCAGCAGAGACCTAGGGGGACCCTACGAGCAGTACTTC.

This clone was observed a few times. The J gene is TRBJ2-1, the V gene TRBV30; D remains ambiguous. Germline lookup yields CDR1 GTSNPN and CDR2 SVGIG (reference sequence). This CDR3 is 18 amino acids long. V lost 1 base and J lost 4, with 23 bases in between. The CDR3: CAWSETKLGAIPYNEQFF. CDR3 DNA: TGTGCCTGGAGTGAAACTAAATTAGGTGCAATTCCATACAATGAGCAGTTCTTC. Drawing the rest from reference TRBV30 and TRBJ2-1, the complete variable domain is SQTIHQWPATLVQPVGSPLSLECTVEGTSNPNLYWYRQAAGRGLQLLFYSVGIGQISSEVPQNLSASRPQDRQFILSSKKLLLSDSGFYLCAWSETKLGAIPYNEQFFGPGTRLTVL.

V is TRBV2 and J is TRBJ1-1; D is unresolved. Between the trimmed V and J ends, which lost 5 bases and 5 bases, there was a span of 9 bases. This CDR3 has 12 residues. Germline-derived CDR1 and CDR2 are SNHLY and FYNNEI. CDR3 sequence: CASSPSVTEAFF. The CDR3 DNA is TGTGCCAGCAGTCCCTCCGTTACTGAAGCTTTCTTT.

The table lists this clone with a count of one. The chain joins TRBV18 to TRBJ1-4; D remains unclear. CDR3 size: 14 residues. Germline loops: CDR1 KGHSH, CDR2 LQKENI. V was trimmed by 5 bases and J by 4 bases, leaving 11 bases between them. The CDR3 loop is CASSFAGLNEKLFF. As DNA, the CDR3 is TGTGCCAGCTCATTTGCAGGACTTAATGAAAAACTGTTTTTT.

The CDR3 loop is CASSFDRGSNYGYTF. The CDR3 DNA reads as TGTGCCAGCAGCTTTGACAGGGGCTCAAACTATGGCTACACCTTC. V is TRBV11-2 and J is TRBJ1-2, with 8 bases identical to TRBD1. Germline V gene sequence: CDR1 SGHAT, CDR2 FQNNGV. V lost 3 bases and J lost 2; bases outside the gene matches: 5. CDR3 length: 15 residues.

V usage is TRBV4-3 and J usage is TRBJ2-1, with 11 bases identical to TRBD2. Germline V gene data show CDR1 as LGHNA and CDR2 as YSLEER. This CDR3 has 16 residues. The ends lost 1 base at V and 6 bases at J; junction bases unmatched: 5. For the CDR3, the DNA is TGCGCCAGCAGCCAAGCAGCTAGCGGGAGGTCCAATGAGCAGTTCTTC. Translated, it gives CASSQAASGRSNEQFF.

J is TRBJ1-1 and V is TRBV28; the D gene is possibly TRBD1 (5 bases). The germline CDR1 and CDR2 sequences are MDHEN and SYDVKM. This CDR3 has 17 residues. Trimming removed 0 bases at V and 3 bases at J, with 17 bases between. DNA for the CDR3: TGTGCCAGCAGTTTATGGGGGGACTCCTCGGAGGACACTGAAGCTTTCTTT. As protein: CASSLWGDSSEDTEAFF.

The rearrangement joins TRBV24-1 to TRBJ2-5, with 10 positions matching TRBD1. CDR3 size: 15 residues. CDR1 and CDR2 from the germline V gene are KGHDR and SFDVKD. J was trimmed by 5 bases and V by 5 bases; bases with no gene match: 7. CDR3 sequence (DNA): TGTGCCACCAGTGGAGGACAGGGGGGGAGGGAGACCCAGTACTTC. Protein product: CATSGGQGGRETQYF.

The CDR3 protein is CASSLAQTVGGTGAGYTF. DNA of the CDR3: TGTGCCAGCAGCTTAGCGCAAACTGTAGGGGGCACAGGGGCTGGCTACACCTTC. The J gene is TRBJ1-2, the V gene TRBV7-9, with 7 bases identical to TRBD1. The CDR3 covers 18 residues. CDR1 and CDR2 (germline): SEHNR, FQNEAQ (reference sequence). The trim removed 0 bases at V and 7 bases at J, leaving 17 bases unmatched.

The chain combines TRBV18 with TRBJ2-7, with 9 bases that match TRBD1. V lost 3 bases, J lost 3 bases, and 6 bases stayed unmatched. CDR1 and CDR2 from the germline V gene are KGHSH and LQKENI. The CDR3 covers 15 residues. The CDR3 spells CASSPRQGVDYEQYF. For the CDR3, the DNA is TGTGCCAGCTCACCGCGACAGGGGGTTGACTACGAGCAGTACTTC.

This clone came up once. The rearrangement uses TRBV6-6 and TRBJ2-5; 10 nucleotides align to TRBD2. This CDR3 is 15 amino acids long. Germline values: CDR1 MNHNY, CDR2 SVGAGI (reference sequence). J lost 5 bases, V lost 4 bases, and 7 bases had no gene match. CDR3 loop: CASSSAGGPRETQYF. The CDR3 DNA sequence: TGTGCCAGCAGTTCAGCGGGAGGGCCGAGGGAGACCCAGTACTTC.

The chain uses TRBV10-3 and TRBJ2-7; 11 bases match TRBD2. V was clipped by 4 bases and J by 7 bases; unmatched bases: 6. Germline values: CDR1 ENHRY, CDR2 SYGVKD. CDR3 length: 14 amino acids. The CDR3 sequence is CAISVAGGPGEQYF. The CDR3 nucleotides are TGTGCCATCAGTGTAGCGGGAGGGCCGGGTGAGCAGTACTTC.

The rearrangement joins TRBV9 to TRBJ1-1; D is undetermined. V was clipped by 4 bases and J by 3 bases, with 13 bases between them. Germline loops: CDR1 SGDLS, CDR2 YYNGEE. The CDR3 sequence is 14 residues long. This chain's CDR3 is CASSKHTRDTEAFF. The CDR3 DNA reads as TGTGCCAGCAGCAAACATACTAGGGACACTGAAGCTTTCTTT.

This clone appeared once. J is TRBJ1-3 and V is TRBV6-5; D is perhaps TRBD1 (5 bases). V was trimmed by 0 bases and J by 1 base, leaving 7 bases between them. The CDR3 runs 15 residues. Germline V gene data show CDR1 as MNHEY and CDR2 as SVGAGI. The CDR3 sequence is CASSYSRGSGNTIYF. In nucleotides, the CDR3 is TGTGCCAGCAGTTACTCCCGGGGGTCTGGAAACACCATATATTTT.

This sequence joins TRBV19 and TRBJ1-6, with 7 bases that match TRBD1. The germline V gene has CDR1 LNHDA and CDR2 SQIVND (reference sequence). V lost 0 bases, J lost 10 bases, and 3 bases stayed unmatched. The CDR3 has 14 residues. This CDR3 reads CASSIENRGSPLHF. The CDR3 region has the DNA TGTGCCAGTAGTATAGAAAACAGGGGATCACCCCTCCACTTT.

The chain recombines TRBV30 with TRBJ1-3, with D possibly being TRBD1 (5 bases). This CDR3 spans 15 amino acids. Germline values: CDR1 GTSNPN, CDR2 SVGIG (reference sequence). Trimming left V 4 bases short and J 4 bases short, with 17 bases between. Here the CDR3 reads CAWTGFLGLGNTIYF. CDR3 DNA: TGTGCCTGGACCGGTTTTCTGGGGCTCGGAAACACCATATATTTT.

The rearrangement joins TRBV19 to TRBJ1-1; 7 nucleotides align to TRBD1. The CDR3 consists of 15 residues. The germline CDR1 and CDR2 sequences are LNHDA and SQIVND (reference sequence). The trim removed 7 bases at V and 1 base at J, leaving 9 bases unmatched. The DNA for the CDR3 is TGTGCCAGTACCTACTTGAGGACAGGGAACACTGAAGCTTTCTTT. The encoded protein is CASTYLRTGNTEAFF.

This chain links TRBV6-6 with TRBJ2-7; D gene unclear. In germline, CDR1 is MNHNY, CDR2 SVGAGI (reference sequence). The V gene lost 0 bases and the J gene lost 3 bases, with 3 bases spanning the gap. The CDR3 runs 12 residues. The CDR3 nucleotides are TGTGCCAGCAGTTACTCCCTCTACGAGCAGTACTTC. It encodes CASSYSLYEQYF.

The chain carries TRBV5-1 and TRBJ1-1; D remains ambiguous. Trimming took 0 bases from V and 0 from J, leaving 6 bases between them. CDR1 and CDR2 (germline): SGHRS, YFSETQ. This CDR3 is 14 amino acids long. The CDR3 bases are TGCGCCAGCAGCTTGGGGGCCCTGAACACTGAAGCTTTCTTT. Amino acids: CASSLGALNTEAFF.

V is TRBV27 and J is TRBJ2-7; 11 nucleotides align to TRBD1. Per germline, CDR1 MNHEY and CDR2 SMNVEV (reference sequence). V was pared by 4 bases and J by 6 bases, with 8 bases of the junction left unmatched. The CDR3 extends over 15 amino acids. CDR3 sequence reads: CASSSPGQGVGEQYF. As DNA, the CDR3 is TGTGCCAGCAGTTCTCCGGGACAGGGGGTCGGCGAGCAGTACTTC.

The chain links TRBV10-3 to TRBJ2-3, with D unresolved. The CDR3 totals 12 residues. Trimming left V 3 bases short and J 4 bases short, with 5 bases between. Germline CDR1 reads ENHRY; CDR2 reads SYGVKD. CDR3 protein: CAISDSADTQYF. In DNA, the CDR3 is TGTGCCATCAGTGACTCCGCAGATACGCAGTATTTT.

The chain employs TRBV19 and TRBJ1-1, with unresolved D. Trimming removed 3 bases from V and 1 base from J, with 12 bases in between. Germline V gene lookup returns CDR1 LNHDA and CDR2 SQIVND (reference sequence). The CDR3 has 15 residues. The CDR3 sequence: CASSILGKWNTEAFF. The CDR3 bases are TGTGCCAGTAGTATTCTTGGCAAATGGAACACTGAAGCTTTCTTT.

The chain has TRBV27 and TRBJ1-2; the D is unclear. V lost 2 bases and J lost 2, with 6 bases in between. From germline, CDR1 is MNHEY and CDR2 SMNVEV (reference sequence). The length of the CDR3 is 13 residues. The CDR3 DNA is TGTGCCAGCAGTTTAGGAGTCAACTATGGCTACACCTTC. This sequence encodes CASSLGVNYGYTF.